The present TCR beta chain was sequenced within a study of blood T cell repertoires in COVID-19. Study overall: Spain, Italy and the United States supplied samples that represented acute and convalescent COVID-19. PBMCs, B-cell-depleted T cells, or T cells were the source of the cDNA or gDNA that made up the material.

As processed by the authors: Nucleated cell counts were estimated from reference gene primer amplification. Measured with immunoSEQ multiplex PCR; TCRdb has only the in-frame clones, and not every one. V and J calls and clone size are copied from that table; D and trimming were computed from the DNA. The sample comprises a few hundred thousand clones, approximately 81% of which are singletons, and roughly 3.6% rests with the top ten. Trimming left V 8 bases short and J 7 bases short, with 12 bases between. The germline CDR1 and CDR2 sequences are LNHDA and SQIVND (reference sequence). The CDR3 covers 12 residues.

Sequencing input: peripheral blood. The rearrangement links TRBV19 to TRBJ2-1; D is possibly TRBD1 (5 bases). The sequence derives from a woman aged 18-29 years with acute or convalescent COVID-19. This CDR3 is CASQGFRNEQFF. For the CDR3, the DNA is TGTGCCAGTCAGGGCTTTCGGAATGAGCAGTTCTTC. Full variable domain (missing parts from reference TRBV19 and TRBJ2-1): DGGITQSPKYLFRKEGQNVTLSCEQNLNHDAMYWYRQDPGQGLRLIYYSQIVNDFQKGDIAEGYSVSREKKESFPLTVTSAQKNPTAFYLCASQGFRNEQFFGPGTRLTVL.